The 12 T cell receptor beta chains below all came from one sample that was sequenced in a study of shared clonotypes between healthy human individuals. Naive CD8 populations comprised CD45RO-negative cells positively selected for CCR7, excluding terminally differentiated effector memory CD45RA+ cells. Method: immunoSEQ multiplex PCR; TCRdb's copy keeps in-frame clones and lacks some. The sample yields about 550,000 clones, 95% to 96% seen once. Sequencing used naive CD8+ T cells sorted from blood. The receptors shown here come from a woman younger than 45 in good health.

This CDR3 reads CASSVDGGGGSGEQYF. The DNA of the CDR3 is TGTGCCAGCAGCGTAGACGGGGGAGGCGGCTCGGGCGAGCAGTACTTC. The chain is built from TRBV9 and TRBJ2-7; D perhaps matches TRBD2 (6 bases). V was shortened by 0 bases and J by 6 bases, with 19 bases between the two germline ends. The CDR3 extends over 16 amino acids. From germline, CDR1 is SGDLS and CDR2 YYNGEE.

The chain combines TRBV6-1 with TRBJ2-5, with D perhaps TRBD2 (6 bases). Trimming cost V 7 bases and J 3 bases, with 9 bases left between them. The CDR3 length is 12 residues. Germline assignment: CDR1 MNHNS and CDR2 SASEGT. The CDR3 loop is CASIGGEETQYF. The CDR3 coding sequence is TGTGCCAGCATCGGAGGGGAAGAGACCCAGTACTTC.

The genes are TRBV10-1 and TRBJ2-7; 7 bases match TRBD2. In germline, CDR1 is WNHNN, CDR2 SYGVQD (reference sequence). Trimming at V came to 4 bases and at J to 6 bases, leaving 6 bases not matched to a gene. This CDR3 comprises 13 residues. The chain's CDR3 is CASSGEGASEQYF. The CDR3 DNA reads as TGCGCCAGCAGTGGGGAGGGAGCGAGCGAGCAGTACTTC.

The CDR3 reads CSVPAGVQRSTDTQYF. The CDR3 region has the DNA TGCAGCGTTCCCGCGGGAGTACAGAGAAGCACAGATACGCAGTATTTT. This chain joins TRBV29-1 and TRBJ2-3, with TRBD2 matching over 7 bases. The CDR3 length is 16 residues. Germline lookup yields CDR1 SQVTM and CDR2 ANQGSEA. V lost 5 bases and J lost 0; bases outside the gene matches: 11.

V is TRBV27 and J is TRBJ2-7; no firm D call. The V end lost 3 bases, the J end lost 3 bases, and 15 bases lay between the germline ends. CDR3 length: 15 residues. Germline V gene sequence: CDR1 MNHEY, CDR2 SMNVEV (reference sequence). The chain's CDR3 is CASSFGVLGIYEQYF. Written as DNA, the CDR3 is TGTGCCAGCAGTTTTGGTGTCCTAGGGATCTACGAGCAGTACTTC.

The gene calls are TRBV2 and TRBJ1-2; 7 bases are shared with TRBD1. With 5 bases clipped from V and 2 bases from J, the junction kept 17 bases outside the gene matches. Per the germline V gene, CDR1 is SNHLY and CDR2 is FYNNEI. The CDR3 is 18 residues long. DNA of the CDR3: TGTGCCAGCAGTAATGTAACCAGGGGACAGAAGGGGAACTATGGCTACACCTTC. It codes for CASSNVTRGQKGNYGYTF. Full variable domain (rest looked up from reference TRBV2 and TRBJ1-2): EPEVTQTPSHQVTQMGQEVILRCVPISNHLYFYWYRQILGQKVEFLVSFYNNEISEKSEIFDDQFSVERPDGSNFTLKIRSTKLEDSAMYFCASSNVTRGQKGNYGYTFGSGTRLTVV.

About this clone: At the DNA level, this CDR3 is encoded by other sequences in the same sample as well. The chain has TRBV27 and TRBJ2-7; 7 bases are shared with TRBD2. Germline-derived CDR1 and CDR2 are MNHEY and SMNVEV (reference sequence). The CDR3 has 12 amino acids. The J segment lost 5 bases and the V segment lost 3 bases, leaving 1 base of the junction unmatched. CDR3 region: CASSLGGNEQYF. The CDR3 nucleotides are TGTGCCAGCAGTTTGGGAGGGAACGAGCAGTACTTC.

This clone was observed a single time. The V and J genes are TRBV27 and TRBJ2-7, with D perhaps TRBD2 (7 bases). V dropped 8 bases and J dropped 3 bases, with 14 bases sitting between them. The germline V gene has CDR1 MNHEY and CDR2 SMNVEV (reference sequence). CDR3 length: 13 residues. CDR3 nucleotides: TGTGCCAGCGGGCCGGGGGGCGGCTACGAGCAGTACTTC. Translating it yields CASGPGGGYEQYF.

This CDR3 reads CASSQDSENYGYTF. The CDR3 DNA reads as TGCGCCAGCAGCCAAGATAGCGAGAACTATGGCTACACCTTC. J is TRBJ1-2 and V is TRBV4-1; the D is unclear. CDR1 is MGHRA and CDR2 is YSYEKL in the germline V gene. The V end lost 0 bases, the J end lost 2 bases, and 7 bases lay between the germline ends. The CDR3 is 14 residues long.

This chain joins TRBV4-1 and TRBJ2-7; the D gene could be TRBD1 or TRBD2 (5 bases each). The V end was cut by 1 base, the J end by 4 bases, with 26 bases between. This CDR3 region has 19 residues. Per the germline V gene, CDR1 is MGHRA and CDR2 is YSYEKL. The CDR3 DNA follows: TGCGCCAGCAGCCAAGGGTTGGCAGCTCATAGGGGACGACCGTACGAGCAGTACTTC. Residues: CASSQGLAAHRGRPYEQYF.

The chain has TRBV25-1 and TRBJ2-7; 9 positions agree with TRBD1. Germline values: CDR1 MGHDK, CDR2 SYGVNS. CDR3 length equals 14 residues. V lost 3 bases to trimming and J lost 8 bases; unmatched junction nucleotides: 8. CDR3 protein: CASSDFGQGSQQYF. The CDR3 coding sequence is TGTGCCAGCAGTGACTTTGGACAGGGGAGCCAGCAGTACTTC.

V and J are TRBV6-4 and TRBJ2-1; 12 nucleotides match TRBD2. Germline CDR1 is MRHNA and CDR2 is SNTAGT. The CDR3 sequence is 14 residues long. The J segment lost 9 bases and the V segment lost 7 bases, leaving 7 bases of the junction unmatched. CDR3 in DNA: TGTGCCAGCACAAGACTAGCGGGAGTAGGTGAGCAGTTCTTC. Amino acids: CASTRLAGVGEQFF.